The 22 T cell receptor beta chains presented below share a single source sample, sequenced in a study of blood T cell repertoires in COVID-19 (dated by TCRdb to about 2020). The library relied on the immunoSEQ multiplex PCR assay. TCRdb retrieved this table from immuneACCESS and kept in-frame rearrangements only. Not all clones are present; in checked studies, unresolved V genes account for under half, and no reason is known for the remainder. This sample comprises some 270,000 clones, roughly 83% of them detected only once. Clones ranked in the top ten supply 5% to 6% of the sample. Specimen: peripheral blood. The receptors here all came from a woman of 80 years or more with COVID-19, enrolled during active disease.

J is TRBJ1-2 and V is TRBV29-1, with 7 bases lining up with TRBD1. V lost 5 bases, J lost 2 bases, and 5 bases stayed unmatched. Germline V gene lookup returns CDR1 SQVTM and CDR2 ANQGSEA. The CDR3 covers 13 residues. The CDR3 region is CSVIQGRNYGYTF. Written as DNA, the CDR3 is TGCAGCGTTATACAGGGGAGGAACTATGGCTACACCTTC. Using reference TRBV29-1 and TRBJ1-2 for the parts outside the CDR3, the full variable domain is SAVISQKPSRDICQRGTSLTIQCQVDSQVTMMFWYRQQPGQSLTLIATANQGSEATYESGFVIDKFPISRPNLTFSTLTVSNMSPEDSSIYLCSVIQGRNYGYTFGSGTRLTVV.

The chain carries TRBV19 and TRBJ2-3, with 7 bases lining up with TRBD1. The CDR3 covers 11 residues. From germline, CDR1 is LNHDA and CDR2 SQIVND (reference sequence). V gave up 5 bases and J gave up 9 bases; unmatched junction bases: 2. The CDR3 here is CASSQGDTQYF. The CDR3 DNA follows: TGTGCCAGTAGTCAGGGGGACACGCAGTATTTT. The entire variable domain, with the rest obtained from reference TRBV19 and TRBJ2-3, is as follows: DGGITQSPKYLFRKEGQNVTLSCEQNLNHDAMYWYRQDPGQGLRLIYYSQIVNDFQKGDIAEGYSVSREKKESFPLTVTSAQKNPTAFYLCASSQGDTQYFGPGTRLTVL.

V and J are TRBV2 and TRBJ1-5; 7 bases line up with TRBD1. The germline V gene encodes CDR1 SNHLY and CDR2 FYNNEI. J was trimmed by 0 bases and V by 5 bases; bases with no gene match: 4. CDR3 length equals 15 residues. Here the CDR3 reads CASSKDRDSNQPQHF. In DNA form, the CDR3 reads TGTGCCAGCAGTAAAGACAGGGATAGCAATCAGCCCCAGCATTTT.

The CDR3 DNA reads TGTGCCAGCAGCTTACAGGGGACTAGCAATCAGCCCCAGCATTTT. This encodes CASSLQGTSNQPQHF. This rearrangement joins TRBV6-5 to TRBJ1-5, with 7 positions matching TRBD1. The CDR3 has 15 amino acids. With 6 bases clipped from V and 0 bases from J, the junction kept 5 bases outside the gene matches. From germline, CDR1 is MNHEY and CDR2 SVGAGI.

The chain has TRBV29-1 and TRBJ1-4, with a tentative D call TRBD1 (6 bases). The germline V gene encodes CDR1 SQVTM and CDR2 ANQGSEA. The CDR3 totals 14 residues. Trimming shortened V by 6 bases and J by 1 base, and 12 bases separated the two germline ends. CDR3 nucleotides: TGCAGCGTCGGGGAGGGGGGAACTAATGAAAAACTGTTTTTT. Translating it yields CSVGEGGTNEKLFF.

The chain joins TRBV7-6 to TRBJ1-5, with D uncertain. The V end was cut by 4 bases, the J end by 3 bases, with 4 bases between. Germline lookup yields CDR1 SGHVS and CDR2 FNYEAQ. CDR3 length equals 12 residues. In DNA form, the CDR3 reads TGTGCCAGCAGCTCCTACAATCAGCCCCAGCATTTT. Protein sequence: CASSSYNQPQHF.

The genes are TRBV9 and TRBJ2-3; 9 nucleotides match TRBD1. The CDR3 extends over 16 amino acids. Germline V gives CDR1 SGDLS, CDR2 YYNGEE. The V gene end was trimmed by 3 bases and the J gene end by 7 bases; junction bases not matched to a gene: 12. CDR3 residues: CASSATQGADQYTQYF. The CDR3, as DNA: TGTGCCAGCAGCGCAACACAGGGGGCGGACCAATATACGCAGTATTTT.

The table lists this clone with a few counts. The chain recombines TRBV3-1 (or the pseudogene TRBV3-2) with TRBJ2-1, with 7 bases matching TRBD1. The germline CDR1 and CDR2 sequences are LGHDT and YNNKEL (reference sequence). The CDR3 is 15 amino acids. Trimming cost V 4 bases and J 5 bases; bases outside gene matches: 8. This CDR3 reads CASSPTGVLNNEQFF. The CDR3, as DNA: TGTGCCAGCAGCCCAACAGGGGTTCTTAACAATGAGCAGTTCTTC.

The chain joins TRBV6-5 to TRBJ1-6, with D perhaps matching TRBD1 (5 bases). CDR1 is MNHEY, CDR2 SVGAGI, per germline. CDR3 length: 12 residues. V was pared by 3 bases and J by 14 bases, with 11 bases between. Written as DNA, the CDR3 is TGTGCCAGCAGTTATTTCCAGGGTGCCCTCCACTTT. Its protein product is CASSYFQGALHF.

The chain carries TRBV18 and TRBJ1-1; 7 bases line up with TRBD1. The germline V gene has CDR1 KGHSH and CDR2 LQKENI. V was pared by 5 bases and J by 7 bases, with 4 bases of the junction left unmatched. This CDR3 comprises 12 residues. CDR3 DNA sequence: TGTGCCAGCTCAGGGGACAGAGATGAAGCTTTCTTT. Its protein is CASSGDRDEAFF.

This clone was picked up one time. V usage is TRBV10-3 and J usage is TRBJ2-1; maybe TRBD1 (6 bases). Germline loops: CDR1 ENHRY, CDR2 SYGVKD. There are 15 residues in the CDR3. V was pared by 10 bases and J by 0 bases, with 16 bases between. CDR3 amino acids: CATTGTESSYNEQFF. The CDR3 region has the DNA TGTGCCACCACAGGGACCGAGAGCTCCTACAATGAGCAGTTCTTC.

This chain connects TRBV6-6 to TRBJ1-1; possibly TRBD1 for D (5 bases). V was clipped by 6 bases and J by 4 bases, with 18 bases between them. There are 15 residues in the CDR3. Germline CDR1 is MNHNY and CDR2 is SVGAGI (reference sequence). CDR3 DNA: TGTGCCAGCAGGTCCTTGTCCGGGGGGGGCACTGAAGCTTTCTTT. Its translation is CASRSLSGGGTEAFF.

The genes are TRBV20-1 and TRBJ1-1; no clear D gene. Germline V CDR1 and CDR2: DFQATT, SNEGSKA (reference sequence). The CDR3 is made up of 11 amino acids. The ends were cut back, 5 bases at V and 0 bases at J, with 4 bases in the middle. As DNA, the CDR3 is TGCAGTGCTTTAATGAACACTGAAGCTTTCTTT. This gives the protein CSALMNTEAFF.

In its sample, this clone was seen once. CDR3 in DNA: TGTGCCACCAGTGATTTTACAGGGGGCCATGGCTACACCTTC. Its protein is CATSDFTGGHGYTF. The rearrangement links TRBV24-1 to TRBJ1-2, with 9 bases aligning to TRBD1. Germline loops: CDR1 KGHDR, CDR2 SFDVKD. Trimming at V came to 1 base and at J to 6 bases, leaving 2 bases not matched to a gene. The CDR3 runs 14 residues.

This clone came up a few times. The chain has TRBV9 and TRBJ1-4; the match to TRBD1 covers 9 bases. CDR3 length: 15 residues. V lost 4 bases and J lost 9; bases outside the gene matches: 10. Germline CDR1 reads SGDLS; CDR2 reads YYNGEE. The CDR3 DNA reads TGTGCCAGCAGCCCCCCCGGGACAGGGACTCAAAAACTGTTTTTT. It encodes CASSPPGTGTQKLFF.

The V and J genes are TRBV19 and TRBJ2-2, with 8 positions matching TRBD1. J lost 2 bases, V lost 9 bases, and 11 bases had no gene match. The CDR3 has 16 residues. In germline, CDR1 is LNHDA, CDR2 SQIVND (reference sequence). The CDR3 is CASPNPDRGNTGELFF. As DNA, the CDR3 is TGTGCCAGCCCCAACCCCGACAGGGGTAACACCGGGGAGCTGTTTTTT.

The CDR3 is CASSQQQGPWQPQHF. The CDR3 DNA reads TGTGCCAGCAGTCAGCAACAGGGACCGTGGCAGCCCCAGCATTTT. V and J are TRBV2 and TRBJ1-5; maybe TRBD1 (6 bases). V was clipped by 5 bases and J by 7 bases, with 18 bases between them. Looked up from germline, CDR1 is SNHLY and CDR2 is FYNNEI. CDR3 length: 15 amino acids. The full variable domain, with the rest looked up from reference TRBV2 and TRBJ1-5, is EPEVTQTPSHQVTQMGQEVILRCVPISNHLYFYWYRQILGQKVEFLVSFYNNEISEKSEIFDDQFSVERPDGSNFTLKIRSTKLEDSAMYFCASSQQQGPWQPQHFGDGTRLSIL.

J is TRBJ1-6 and V is TRBV18; no definite D call. The germline CDR1 and CDR2 sequences are KGHSH and LQKENI. This CDR3 is built from 17 residues. Between the trimmed V and J ends, which lost 6 bases and 0 bases, there was a span of 15 bases. The CDR3 region is CASSGRRESSYNSPLHF. DNA for the CDR3: TGTGCCAGCTCTGGGAGACGGGAGAGCTCCTATAATTCACCCCTCCACTTT.

The chain joins TRBV6-5 to TRBJ1-1; the D gene is possibly TRBD1 (5 bases). The germline V gene has CDR1 MNHEY and CDR2 SVGAGI. CDR3 length: 13 residues. Trimming left V 7 bases short and J 5 bases short, with 14 bases between. CDR3 protein: CASNRAGSTEAFF. The CDR3 region has the DNA TGTGCCAGCAATAGAGCAGGGTCGACTGAAGCTTTCTTT.

The chain combines TRBV9 with TRBJ1-2; D perhaps matches TRBD1 (5 bases). V lost 3 bases and J lost 7, with 13 bases in between. The CDR3 runs 13 residues. From germline, CDR1 is SGDLS and CDR2 YYNGEE. The DNA of the CDR3 is TGTGCCAGCAGCGGCCAGGGCCTACGTGGCTACACCTTC. Encoded protein: CASSGQGLRGYTF.

Note on this clone: The conserved phenylalanine or tryptophan normally closing the CDR3 is absent here, so this likely arose from a read error. The genes are TRBV27 and TRBJ1-2; TRBD1 aligns across 10 bases. Germline assignment: CDR1 MNHEY and CDR2 SMNVEV (reference sequence). V shed 7 bases, J shed 0 bases, and the junction held 11 bases outside the gene matches. The CDR3 is 17 residues long. CDR3 bases: TGTGCCAGCAAGGGGACAGGGGCCCCCTTAGCTAACTATGGCTACACCCTC. Translation: CASKGTGAPLANYGYTL.

The gene calls are TRBV11-2 and TRBJ1-5, with D possibly matching TRBD1 (6 bases). Germline V gene lookup returns CDR1 SGHAT and CDR2 FQNNGV. V dropped 1 base and J dropped 4 bases, with 11 bases sitting between them. This CDR3 is 15 amino acids long. The CDR3 nucleotides read TGTGCCAGCAGCTTAGGCCCCACAGGGAATCAGCCCCAGCATTTT. It yields the protein CASSLGPTGNQPQHF.